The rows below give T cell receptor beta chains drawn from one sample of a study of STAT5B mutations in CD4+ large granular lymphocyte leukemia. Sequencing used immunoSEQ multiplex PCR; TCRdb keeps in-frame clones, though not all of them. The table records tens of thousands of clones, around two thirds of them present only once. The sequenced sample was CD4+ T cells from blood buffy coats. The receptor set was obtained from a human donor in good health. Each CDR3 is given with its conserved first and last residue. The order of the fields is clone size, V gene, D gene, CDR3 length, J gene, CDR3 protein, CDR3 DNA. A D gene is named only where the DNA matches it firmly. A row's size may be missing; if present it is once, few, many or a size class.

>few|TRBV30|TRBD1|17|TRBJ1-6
CAWRGQEAGSYNSPLHF
TGTGCCTGGAGGGGACAGGAGGCGGGCTCCTATAATTCACCCCTCCACTTT
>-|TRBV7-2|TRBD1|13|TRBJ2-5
CASSWTGEGTQYF
TGTGCCAGCAGCTGGACAGGGGAGGGGACCCAGTACTTC
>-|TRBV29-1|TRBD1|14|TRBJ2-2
CSVRDRRGTGELFF
TGCAGCGTGAGGGACAGGAGGGGTACCGGGGAGCTGTTTTTT
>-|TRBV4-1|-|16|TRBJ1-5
CASSRSLPRGPQPQHF
TGCGCCAGCAGCCGATCTCTTCCCAGGGGTCCTCAGCCCCAGCATTTT
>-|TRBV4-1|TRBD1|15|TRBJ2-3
CASSQGQGATDTQYF
TGCGCCAGCAGCCAAGGACAGGGGGCAACAGATACGCAGTATTTT
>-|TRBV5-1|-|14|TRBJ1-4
CASSLEGHQEKLFF
TGCGCCAGCAGCTTGGAAGGACATCAGGAAAAACTGTTTTTT
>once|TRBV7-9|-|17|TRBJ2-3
CASSSWVSLSGFNTQYF
TGTGCCAGCAGCTCCTGGGTCTCTCTTTCAGGTTTTAATACGCAGTATTTT
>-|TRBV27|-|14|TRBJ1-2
CASSSPWERGGYTF
TGTGCCAGCAGTTCCCCCTGGGAGCGGGGTGGCTACACCTTC
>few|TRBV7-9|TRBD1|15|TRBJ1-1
CASSATGRWATEAFF
TGTGCCAGCAGCGCGACAGGGAGGTGGGCAACTGAAGCTTTCTTT
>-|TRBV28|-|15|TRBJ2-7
CASSISIGDTYEQYF
TGTGCCAGCAGCATCTCCATAGGGGATACCTACGAGCAGTACTTC
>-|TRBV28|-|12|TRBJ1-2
CASSPSSYGYTF
TGTGCCAGCAGTCCCAGCAGCTATGGCTACACCTTC
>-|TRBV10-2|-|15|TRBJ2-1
CASSAGPSSYNEQFF
TGCGCCAGCAGTGCCGGACCAAGCTCCTACAATGAGCAGTTCTTC
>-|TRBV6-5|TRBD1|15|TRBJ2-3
CASSSRTGGTDTQYF
TGTGCCAGCAGTTCCCGGACAGGGGGCACAGATACGCAGTATTTT
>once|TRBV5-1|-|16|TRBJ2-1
CASSLAQQEFYNEQFF
TGCGCCAGCAGCTTGGCCCAACAGGAGTTCTACAATGAGCAGTTCTTC
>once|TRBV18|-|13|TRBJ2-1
CASSSGRDNEQFF
TGTGCCAGCTCTTCCGGCCGAGACAATGAGCAGTTCTTC
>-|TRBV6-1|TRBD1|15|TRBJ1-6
CASSITGVGNSPLHF
TGTGCCAGCAGCATAACAGGGGTAGGTAATTCACCCCTCCACTTT